The 14 T cell receptor beta chains in this list originate from one sample, sequenced in a study of T cells after yellow fever vaccination. TCRdb re-called the 5' RACE reads through MiXCR, storing one row per CDR3 protein. Here the sample spans some 300,000 distinct CDR3 sequences, 7.5% to 9.5% being singletons. Sequencing used CD4+ T cells sorted from PBMCs, obtained 5 days after the yellow fever booster vaccination. Receptors originate from a man aged 18-30 years who received the YFV17D yellow fever vaccine.

In this sample, this clonotype turned up a few times. This sequence joins TRBV20-1 and TRBJ2-7, with D perhaps TRBD1 (6 bases). Germline CDR1 is DFQATT and CDR2 is SNEGSKA (reference sequence). Trimming removed 5 bases from V and 2 bases from J, with 16 bases in between. This CDR3 has 14 amino acids. The CDR3: CSASDSRNTYEQYF. CDR3 sequence (DNA): TGCAGTGCTTCGGACAGCAGAAACACCTACGAGCAGTACTTC.

There are a few counts of this clonotype. This chain links TRBV27 with TRBJ1-2; possibly TRBD1 for D (5 bases). The germline CDR1 and CDR2 sequences are MNHEY and SMNVEV (reference sequence). V was trimmed by 3 bases and J by 4 bases, leaving 18 bases between them. The CDR3 covers 16 residues. The CDR3 protein is CASSFLVGRRGYGYTF. The CDR3 DNA reads TGTGCCAGCAGTTTTCTAGTGGGACGGCGCGGCTATGGCTACACCTTC.

This clonotype was recorded at least ten times. The V gene is TRBV6-1, the J gene TRBJ1-5; D gene ambiguous. Trimming removed 6 bases from V and 0 bases from J, with 9 bases in between. The CDR3 loop spans 14 amino acids. Germline CDR1 MNHNS, CDR2 SASEGT. The CDR3 here is CASRPEYSNQPQHF. CDR3 DNA sequence: TGTGCCAGCAGGCCGGAGTATAGCAATCAGCCCCAGCATTTT.

In its sample, this clonotype was seen a few times. The chain is built from TRBV12-3 or TRBV12-4 and TRBJ1-1, with D possibly matching TRBD1 (5 bases). V was pared by 5 bases and J by 5 bases, with 12 bases between. This CDR3 contains 13 residues. CDR3 sequence (DNA): TGTGCCAGCAGTCCCCGTCGGGGGACTGAAGCTTTCTTT. It translates to CASSPRRGTEAFF.

CDR3 in DNA: TGCGCCAGCAGCCAAGACGGGGGGATGATGGCCAAAAACATTCAGTACTTC. It encodes CASSQDGGMMAKNIQYF. The rearrangement uses TRBV4-3 and TRBJ2-4, with 7 bases identical to TRBD2. Germline V CDR1 and CDR2: LGHNA, YSLEER. This CDR3 spans 17 amino acids. After removal of 0 bases from V and 1 base from J, the junction contained 6 bases not matched to a gene.

This clonotype appeared a few times. The chain uses TRBV28 and TRBJ2-2; D gene uncertain. Germline CDR1 and CDR2: MDHEN and SYDVKM. V lost 6 bases and J lost 4, with 12 bases in between. CDR3 size: 14 residues. In nucleotides, the CDR3 is TGTGCCAGCAGATCTCACGATGTCACCGGGGAGCTGTTTTTT. Its translation: CASRSHDVTGELFF.

This clonotype was detected only a few times. J is TRBJ2-7 and V is TRBV5-8, with 8 bases that match TRBD1. V lost 5 bases to trimming and J lost 1 base; unmatched junction nucleotides: 5. Germline V gives CDR1 SGHTS, CDR2 YDEGEE. The CDR3 spans 14 residues. CDR3 amino acids: CASSRGQASYEQYF. The CDR3 region has the DNA TGTGCCAGCAGTAGGGGACAGGCGTCCTACGAGCAGTACTTC. The whole variable domain, filled in from reference TRBV5-8 and TRBJ2-7, reads EAGVTQSPTHLIKTRGQQATLRCSPISGHTSVYWYQQALGLGLQFLLWYDEGEERNRGNFPPRFSGRQFPNYSSELNVNALELEDSALYLCASSRGQASYEQYFGPGTRLTVT.

The rearrangement uses TRBV29-1 and TRBJ1-2, with 9 bases that match TRBD1. V gave up 7 bases and J gave up 4 bases; unmatched junction bases: 7. Per germline, CDR1 SQVTM and CDR2 ANQGSEA. CDR3 length: 13 residues. CDR3 residues: CSGYPQGAYGYTF. The CDR3 coding sequence is TGCAGCGGGTACCCACAGGGGGCCTATGGCTACACCTTC.

Ten or more counts support this clonotype. The CDR3 DNA is TGCAGCGCCGGAGACAGGAACTACAATGAGCAGTTCTTC. This encodes CSAGDRNYNEQFF. The chain employs TRBV29-1 and TRBJ2-1; D possibly corresponds to TRBD1 (6 bases). Germline assignment: CDR1 SQVTM and CDR2 ANQGSEA. The length of the CDR3 is 13 residues. Trimming cost V 7 bases and J 3 bases, with 13 bases left between them.

This clonotype was recorded a few times. The rearrangement links TRBV5-1 to TRBJ2-7; D remains ambiguous. The CDR3 runs to 12 residues. Trimming left V 0 bases short and J 6 bases short, with 7 bases between. Germline assignment: CDR1 SGHRS and CDR2 YFSETQ. The CDR3 sequence: CASSLELSEQYF. The CDR3 DNA sequence: TGCGCCAGCAGCTTGGAGCTCAGCGAGCAGTACTTC.

CDR3: CASSLRQGNTIYF. The CDR3 DNA reads TGTGCCAGCAGTTTACGACAGGGGAACACCATATATTTT. The chain has TRBV27 and TRBJ1-3, with 8 bases that match TRBD1. With V trimmed by 2 bases and J by 7 bases, 1 base remained unmatched. Germline assignment: CDR1 MNHEY and CDR2 SMNVEV (reference sequence). The CDR3 sequence is 13 residues long.

This clonotype was seen at least ten times. The chain is built from TRBV4-1 and TRBJ2-5; tentatively, D is TRBD2 (5 bases). Germline V gene data show CDR1 as MGHRA and CDR2 as YSYEKL. CDR3 length: 17 residues. The ends were cut back, 1 base at V and 0 bases at J, with 15 bases in the middle. In DNA form, the CDR3 reads TGCGCCAGCAGCCAAGTTGGTTTAGCGAGACACCAAGAGACCCAGTACTTC. Translation gives CASSQVGLARHQETQYF.

The sample holds a few counts of this clonotype. This chain connects TRBV20-1 to TRBJ2-1, with D possibly being TRBD1 (5 bases). From germline, CDR1 is DFQATT and CDR2 SNEGSKA (reference sequence). Trimming removed 3 bases at V and 0 bases at J, with 12 bases between. This CDR3 comprises 15 residues. The CDR3 DNA sequence: TGCAGTGCTAGGGGTGGGGCGAGCTCCTACAATGAGCAGTTCTTC. Translating gives CSARGGASSYNEQFF.

The sample holds a few counts of this clonotype. DNA of the CDR3: TGTGCCAGCAGCCAAGATAACAGGTTAAACACTGAAGCTTTCTTT. Protein product: CASSQDNRLNTEAFF. The V gene is TRBV3-1, the J gene TRBJ1-1; possibly TRBD1 for D (5 bases). The CDR3 length is 15 residues. Trimming cost V 0 bases and J 2 bases, with 10 bases left between them. Germline CDR1 LGHDT, CDR2 YNNKEL (reference sequence).